This T cell receptor beta chain was sequenced for a study of blood T cell repertoires in COVID-19. Only in-frame clones appear in the TCRdb table, and some are missing; sequencing was by immunoSEQ multiplex PCR. The table lists under 75,000 clones, 88% of them singletons, with roughly 3.5% in the top ten. J was trimmed by 3 bases and V by 2 bases; bases with no gene match: 6. The CDR3 is 16 residues long. The germline CDR1 and CDR2 sequences are MNHNY and SVGAGI (reference sequence). This chain connects TRBV6-6 to TRBJ1-3, with TRBD1 matching over 8 bases. The receptor comes from a man aged 45-65 years with active COVID-19. Sequencing was carried out using peripheral blood. The CDR3 region has the DNA TGTGCCAGCAGTTACGGCCAGGGGGCAGGTGGAAACACCATATATTTT. Translating gives CASSYGQGAGGNTIYF.